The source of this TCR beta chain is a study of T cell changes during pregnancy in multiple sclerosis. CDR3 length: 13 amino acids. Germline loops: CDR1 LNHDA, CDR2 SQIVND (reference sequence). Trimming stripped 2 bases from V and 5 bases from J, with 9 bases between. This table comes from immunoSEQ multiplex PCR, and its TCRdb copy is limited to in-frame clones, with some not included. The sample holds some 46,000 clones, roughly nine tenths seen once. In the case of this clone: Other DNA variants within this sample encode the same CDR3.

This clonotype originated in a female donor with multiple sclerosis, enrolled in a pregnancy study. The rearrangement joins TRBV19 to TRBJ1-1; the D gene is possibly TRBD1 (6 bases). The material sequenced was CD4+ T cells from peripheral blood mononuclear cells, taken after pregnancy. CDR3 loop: CASSIKGDTEAFF. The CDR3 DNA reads TGTGCCAGTAGTATAAAGGGGGATACTGAAGCTTTCTTT. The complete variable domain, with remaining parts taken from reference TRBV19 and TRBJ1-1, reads DGGITQSPKYLFRKEGQNVTLSCEQNLNHDAMYWYRQDPGQGLRLIYYSQIVNDFQKGDIAEGYSVSREKKESFPLTVTSAQKNPTAFYLCASSIKGDTEAFFGQGTRLTVV.